This T cell receptor (beta chain) was sequenced during a study of post-analysis software for immune sequencing data. Study-level results: Five TRBV segments, TRBV5-6, TRBV5-1 and TRBV20-1 among them, were found more frequent in patients than controls.

Germline V gene sequence: CDR1 DFQATT, CDR2 SNEGSKA (reference sequence). The V end was cut by 5 bases, the J end by 0 bases, with 11 bases between. The length of the CDR3 is 14 residues. This clonotype was seen only a few times. The antigen is not known. Incorporated into the TCR beta cDNA libraries were unique molecular identifiers, which served to reduce PCR and sequencing biases. TCRdb redid the calling of the PCR reads with MiXCR, one entry per CDR3 protein. The sample consists of hundreds of thousands of distinct CDR3 sequences, about a third of them appearing once. The TCR was taken from a girl aged 5 to 17 with multiple sclerosis. This sequence joins TRBV20-1 and TRBJ1-5, with D hard to call. Sequencing input: blood. In nucleotides, the CDR3 is TGCAGTGCTTGTAGGGAGGGTAGCAATCAGCCCCAGCATTTT. This gives the protein CSACREGSNQPQHF.